Below are 17 T cell receptor beta chains sequenced from a single sample in a study of T cell repertoires in cytomegalovirus infection. MiXCR, run by TCRdb on the reads, gives a single entry per CDR3 protein. This table has some 200,000 distinct CDR3 sequences, nearly 9.5% appearing once. Sequencing input: PBMCs. All receptors come from a human donor in good health (CMV status not recorded). Some clones in this sample may be carry-over from other donors' samples.

This clonotype was seen a handful of times. The genes are TRBV2 and TRBJ1-2; 8 bases map to TRBD1. The germline V gene encodes CDR1 SNHLY and CDR2 FYNNEI. CDR3 length: 14 residues. The J segment lost 7 bases and the V segment lost 7 bases, leaving 11 bases of the junction unmatched. The CDR3 loop is CASTPDRETFGYTF. For the CDR3, the DNA is TGTGCCAGCACTCCGGACAGGGAGACTTTTGGCTACACCTTC.

This clonotype was counted between two and nine times. The V and J genes are TRBV7-2 and TRBJ2-1; 7 bases map to TRBD1. The CDR3 totals 17 residues. Germline V gene sequence: CDR1 SGHTA, CDR2 FQGNSA. The ends lost 1 base at V and 3 bases at J; junction bases unmatched: 9. CDR3 protein: CASSLGAERGRYNEQFF. In DNA form, the CDR3 reads TGTGCCAGCAGCTTAGGGGCGGAAAGGGGGCGCTACAATGAGCAGTTCTTC.

The rearrangement links TRBV11-3 to TRBJ2-1; 9 bases align to TRBD2. In germline, CDR1 is SGHNT, CDR2 YENEEA. Losses at the gene ends were 4 bases for V and 7 bases for J; bases not matched to a gene: 8. The CDR3 covers 15 residues. The CDR3 bases are TGTGCCAGCAGCTCGCGGGGGGGCAATCCTAATGAGCAGTTCTTC. Amino acids: CASSSRGGNPNEQFF.

This clonotype was counted many times. One end of the junction is discordant with germline, which a read error may explain. The V gene is TRBV6-5, the J gene TRBJ2-2; no definite D call. Germline V gives CDR1 MNHEY, CDR2 SVGAGI. This CDR3 contains 13 residues. The CDR3 spells CASSYWEGGELFF. DNA of the CDR3: TGTGCCAGCAGCTACTGGGAAGGCGGGGAGCTGTTTTTT.

Ten or more counts support this clonotype. The chain recombines TRBV11-2 with TRBJ2-1; 14 bases fit TRBD2. The V gene end was trimmed by 1 base and the J gene end by 7 bases; junction bases not matched to a gene: 27. CDR1 and CDR2 from the germline V gene are SGHAT and FQNNGV. This CDR3 has 24 amino acids. The CDR3 sequence: CASSLALGTARTSGGRESGNEQFF. The CDR3 region has the DNA TGTGCCAGCAGCTTAGCGTTGGGGACAGCCAGGACTAGCGGGGGGCGAGAATCTGGGAATGAGCAGTTCTTC. Drawing the rest from reference TRBV11-2 and TRBJ2-1, the complete variable domain is EAGVAQSPRYKIIEKRQSVAFWCNPISGHATLYWYQQILGQGPKLLIQFQNNGVVDDSQLPKDRFSAERLKGVDSTLKIQPAKLEDSAVYLCASSLALGTARTSGGRESGNEQFFGPGTRLTVL.

The table lists this clonotype with a few counts. This chain uses TRBV30 with TRBJ2-3; 8 bases agree with TRBD1. With 4 bases clipped from V and 1 base from J, the junction kept 13 bases outside the gene matches. CDR3 size: 17 residues. The V gene's germline CDR1 is GTSNPN and CDR2 SVGIG (reference sequence). This CDR3 reads CAWTSRPGQARTDTQYF. The CDR3 bases are TGTGCCTGGACCAGTCGTCCGGGACAGGCACGCACAGATACGCAGTATTTT.

Ten or more counts support this clonotype. This chain uses TRBV28 with TRBJ1-5, with D perhaps matching TRBD1 (5 bases). Germline V lookup: CDR1 MDHEN, CDR2 SYDVKM. The CDR3 spans 15 residues. V shed 5 bases and J shed 2 bases, with 13 bases lying between them. CDR3 amino acids: CASSERVGGNQPQHF. The CDR3 DNA reads as TGTGCCAGCAGTGAACGGGTGGGGGGCAATCAGCCCCAGCATTTT. Filled out from reference TRBV28 and TRBJ1-5, the complete variable domain reads DVKVTQSSRYLVKRTGEKVFLECVQDMDHENMFWYRQDPGLGLRLIYFSYDVKMKEKGDIPEGYSVSREKKERFSLILESASTNQTSMYLCASSERVGGNQPQHFGDGTRLSIL.

The chain links TRBV20-1 to TRBJ2-5; 7 positions agree with TRBD2. The CDR3 extends over 16 amino acids. Germline CDR1 DFQATT, CDR2 SNEGSKA (reference sequence). V dropped 0 bases and J dropped 4; count of bases not matched to a gene: 11. The CDR3 sequence: CSARDLGLGAGETQYF. CDR3 DNA: TGCAGTGCTAGAGATTTAGGACTAGGGGCGGGAGAGACCCAGTACTTC.

This clonotype was seen repeatedly, ten times or more. The chain carries TRBV5-1 and TRBJ2-2; D gene unclear. The germline gives CDR1 SGHRS, CDR2 YFSETQ. This CDR3 has 14 residues. The V and J ends lost 0 bases and 5 bases respectively, with 8 bases between them. In DNA form, the CDR3 reads TGCGCCAGCAGCTTGGAGGTTGGAACCGGGGAGCTGTTTTTT. It is translated as CASSLEVGTGELFF.

This clonotype was seen repeatedly, ten times or more. This chain connects TRBV7-9 to TRBJ1-1, with D tentatively TRBD1 (6 bases). Germline V gene sequence: CDR1 SEHNR, CDR2 FQNEAQ (reference sequence). V lost 7 bases and J lost 1, with 19 bases in between. The CDR3 spans 16 residues. The CDR3 DNA reads as TGTGCCAGCATAAAAGTAGGGGGAGGGGGGAACACTGAAGCTTTCTTT. Its translation is CASIKVGGGGNTEAFF.

The rearrangement links TRBV20-1 to TRBJ2-3; no clear D. The germline gives CDR1 DFQATT, CDR2 SNEGSKA (reference sequence). Trimming stripped 0 bases from V and 9 bases from J, with 10 bases between. This CDR3 region has 12 residues. DNA of the CDR3: TGCAGTGCTAGAGATACCGGACCAACGCAGTATTTT. It is translated as CSARDTGPTQYF.

As for this clonotype: One end of the junction varies from germline; a read error may be responsible. This chain uses TRBV23-1 with TRBJ1-6; TRBD1 is a possible D gene (5 bases). TRBV23-1 is noted as an ORF with a role that remains uncertain. The CDR3 loop spans 11 amino acids. This chain's CDR3 is CACRVNSPLHF. The CDR3 nucleotides are TGCGCCTGCAGGGTAAATTCACCCCTCCACTTT.

The chain employs TRBV29-1 and TRBJ1-1; tentative D call: TRBD1 (5 bases). Trimming shortened V by 1 base and J by 3 bases, and 12 bases separated the two germline ends. Germline V gene data show CDR1 as SQVTM and CDR2 as ANQGSEA. This CDR3 is 14 amino acids long. The CDR3 loop is CSVEVGRGHTEAFF. The CDR3 DNA reads as TGCAGCGTTGAAGTAGGTAGGGGACACACTGAAGCTTTCTTT.

The chain employs TRBV5-4 and TRBJ2-1, with D possibly matching TRBD2 (6 bases). The CDR3 loop spans 13 amino acids. Germline V CDR1 and CDR2: SGHNT, YYREEE (reference sequence). Deletions cut 5 bases from V and 7 bases from J, with 13 bases between. CDR3: CASSSTSVNEQFF. The CDR3 DNA reads as TGTGCCAGCAGTTCGACTAGTGTGAATGAGCAGTTCTTC.

This clonotype was counted at least ten times. The chain is built from TRBV2 and TRBJ1-2; D is possibly TRBD1 (6 bases). Deletions cut 6 bases from V and 6 bases from J, with 20 bases between. The CDR3 covers 15 residues. Germline CDR1 reads SNHLY; CDR2 reads FYNNEI. The chain's CDR3 is CASRAHQQGPDGYTF. The DNA for the CDR3 is TGTGCCAGCAGAGCCCATCAACAGGGACCGGATGGCTACACCTTC.

V gene TRBV9 combines with J gene TRBJ2-3; the match to TRBD1 covers 7 bases. With 0 bases clipped from V and 2 bases from J, the junction kept 3 bases outside the gene matches. This CDR3 is built from 15 residues. Germline values: CDR1 SGDLS, CDR2 YYNGEE. The CDR3 here is CASSVAGGSTDTQYF. CDR3 DNA: TGTGCCAGCAGCGTAGCAGGGGGTTCCACAGATACGCAGTATTTT.

This rearrangement joins TRBV3-1 to TRBJ1-1, with a weak D call TRBD1 (6 bases). Per the germline V gene, CDR1 is LGHDT and CDR2 is YNNKEL (reference sequence). This CDR3 has 15 residues. Trimming removed 7 bases from V and 4 bases from J, with 19 bases in between. The CDR3 here is CASTPAPGVGTEAFF. DNA of the CDR3: TGTGCCAGCACCCCAGCTCCAGGGGTTGGCACTGAAGCTTTCTTT.